This T cell receptor (beta chain) was obtained from a study of T cells in Graves' hyperthyroidism and ophthalmopathy. Study-wide results and limits: Blood shared most expanded thyroid clonotypes above 0.001. Patients with ophthalmopathy were separated from those with stable hyperthyroidism by a 13 V-J model.

There were TCR beta CDR3 regions amplified from RNA transcripts. During a first-round RT-PCR of the TCR CDR3, the HTBI primer set was used. MiXCR, run by TCRdb on the multiplex PCR reads, gives a single entry per CDR3 protein. The sample shows about 500,000 distinct CDR3 sequences, 15% to 20% of them seen only once. The diagnostic basis comprised clinical symptoms, serum thyroxine and TRAb, thyroid ultrasound and orbital computed tomography. Roughly 10 ml of fresh peripheral blood supplied the PBMCs. Germline lookup yields CDR1 MNHEY and CDR2 SVGAGI. The CDR3 covers 13 residues. Trimming removed 2 bases from V and 5 bases from J, with 9 bases in between. This clonotype was counted at least ten times. Its antigen is currently unknown.

This clonotype originated in a woman between 25 and 40 years old with Graves' ophthalmopathy. The V gene is TRBV6-5, the J gene TRBJ1-2; D gene uncertain. The sequencing sample was made of blood. In DNA form, the CDR3 reads TGTGCCAGCAGTTACCGCGACGGTTATGGCTACACCTTC. It encodes CASSYRDGYGYTF.